Here is one T cell receptor (beta chain) with its context. This specimen comes from a study of early T cells in non-severe SARS-CoV-2 infection. Across the whole study: Bulk RNA from unsorted whole blood was sequenced; chains were unpaired.

Unique molecular identifiers were affixed to single, distinct cDNA molecules. TCRdb re-called the 5' RACE reads with MiXCR, one entry per CDR3 protein. This sample yields some 66,000 distinct CDR3 sequences, of which around 8.7% are seen a single time; approximately 3% belongs to the top ten. The TCR was taken from an adult who was a healthcare worker with PCR-confirmed SARS-CoV-2 infection or an uninfected control (not recorded which). The specimen was whole blood.

The CDR3 spells CSVEPTAAPDTQYF. The CDR3, as DNA: TGCAGCGTTGAACCCACAGCGGCACCAGATACGCAGTATTTT. This chain links TRBV29-1 with TRBJ2-3; tentatively, D is TRBD2 (5 bases). The CDR3 sequence is 14 residues long. V was clipped by 2 bases and J by 4 bases, with 13 bases between them. Per germline, CDR1 SQVTM and CDR2 ANQGSEA.